This TCR beta chain was obtained from a study of T cell repertoires in ileal Crohn's disease. General observations from the study: Every patient over 26.8% clonality showed endoscopic recurrence.

Trimming took 4 bases from V and 1 from J, leaving 13 bases between them. The CDR3 length is 15 residues. The germline gives CDR1 SGHDN, CDR2 FVKESK. This clone was detected only a few times. Its cognate antigen is unknown. The time point: neoterminal ileum biopsy at postoperative endoscopy, about 6 months after surgery. TCRdb's copy holds only in-frame clones and misses some; the assay was immunoSEQ multiplex PCR. The sample includes more than 12,000 clones, 60% to 85% seen only once; the top ten take 4.1%. The chain uses TRBV14 and TRBJ2-5; D possibly corresponds to TRBD1 (6 bases). Sequences were obtained from ileal tissue. This receptor was identified in an adult with Crohn's disease. The CDR3, as DNA: TGTGCCAGCAGCCCCCTTGGACAGATCCAAGAGACCCAGTACTTC. This encodes CASSPLGQIQETQYF.